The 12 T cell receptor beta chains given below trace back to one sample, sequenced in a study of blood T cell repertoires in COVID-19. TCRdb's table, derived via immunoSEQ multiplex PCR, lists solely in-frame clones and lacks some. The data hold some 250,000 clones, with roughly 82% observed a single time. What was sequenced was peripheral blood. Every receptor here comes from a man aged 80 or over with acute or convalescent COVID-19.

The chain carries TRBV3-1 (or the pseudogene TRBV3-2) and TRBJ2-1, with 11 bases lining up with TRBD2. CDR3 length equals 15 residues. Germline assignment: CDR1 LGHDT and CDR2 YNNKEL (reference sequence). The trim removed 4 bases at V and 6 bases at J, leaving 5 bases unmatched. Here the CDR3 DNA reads TGTGCCAGCAGCCCTAGCGGGAGGTCGGGCAATGAGCAGTTCTTC. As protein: CASSPSGRSGNEQFF.

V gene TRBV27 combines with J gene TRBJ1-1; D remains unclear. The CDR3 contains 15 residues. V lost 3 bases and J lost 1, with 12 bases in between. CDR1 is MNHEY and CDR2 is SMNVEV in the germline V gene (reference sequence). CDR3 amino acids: CASSLRPGSNTEAFF. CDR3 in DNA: TGTGCCAGCAGTTTGCGCCCGGGGTCGAACACTGAAGCTTTCTTT.

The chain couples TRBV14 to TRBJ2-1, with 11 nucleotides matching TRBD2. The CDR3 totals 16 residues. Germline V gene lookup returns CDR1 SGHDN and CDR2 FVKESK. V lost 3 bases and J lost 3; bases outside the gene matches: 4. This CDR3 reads CASSQLAGGGYNEQFF. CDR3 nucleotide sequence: TGTGCCAGCAGCCAGTTAGCGGGAGGGGGCTACAATGAGCAGTTCTTC.

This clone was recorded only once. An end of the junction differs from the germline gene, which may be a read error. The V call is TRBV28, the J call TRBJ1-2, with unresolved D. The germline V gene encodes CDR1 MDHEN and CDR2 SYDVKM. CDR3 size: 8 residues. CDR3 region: CASTPLPF. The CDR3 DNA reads TGTGCCAGCACCCCCCTCCCCTTC.

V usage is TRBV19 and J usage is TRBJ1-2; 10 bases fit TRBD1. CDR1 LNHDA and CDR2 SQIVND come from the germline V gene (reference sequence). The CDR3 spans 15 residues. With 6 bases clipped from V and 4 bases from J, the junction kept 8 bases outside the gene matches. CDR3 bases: TGTGCCAGTAGCCCCCGGGACAGGGGCCTCTATGGCTACACCTTC. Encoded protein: CASSPRDRGLYGYTF.

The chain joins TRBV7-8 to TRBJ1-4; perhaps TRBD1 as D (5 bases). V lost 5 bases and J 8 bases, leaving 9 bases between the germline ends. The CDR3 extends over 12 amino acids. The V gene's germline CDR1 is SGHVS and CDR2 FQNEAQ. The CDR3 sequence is CASSRRGEKLFF. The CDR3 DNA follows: TGTGCCAGCAGCCGCCGGGGGGAAAAACTGTTTTTT.

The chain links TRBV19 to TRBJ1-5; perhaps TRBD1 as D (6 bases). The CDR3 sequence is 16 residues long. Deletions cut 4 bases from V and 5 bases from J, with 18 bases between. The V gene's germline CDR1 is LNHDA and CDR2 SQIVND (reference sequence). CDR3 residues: CASSRQGPQWDQPQHF. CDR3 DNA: TGTGCCAGTAGTAGGCAGGGGCCCCAATGGGATCAGCCCCAGCATTTT.

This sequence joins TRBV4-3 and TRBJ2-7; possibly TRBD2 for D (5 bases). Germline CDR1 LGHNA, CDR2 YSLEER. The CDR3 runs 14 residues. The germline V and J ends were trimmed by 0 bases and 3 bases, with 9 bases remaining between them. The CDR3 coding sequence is TGCGCCAGCAGCCAAGAGCCTAGCAGCTACGAGCAGTACTTC. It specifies CASSQEPSSYEQYF.

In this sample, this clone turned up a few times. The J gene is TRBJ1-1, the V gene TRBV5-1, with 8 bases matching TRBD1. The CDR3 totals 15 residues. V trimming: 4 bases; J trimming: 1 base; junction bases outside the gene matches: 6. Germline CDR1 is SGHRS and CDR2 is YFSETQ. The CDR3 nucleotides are TGCGCCAGCAGCCCAACCGACAGGGGGAACACTGAAGCTTTCTTT. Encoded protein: CASSPTDRGNTEAFF.

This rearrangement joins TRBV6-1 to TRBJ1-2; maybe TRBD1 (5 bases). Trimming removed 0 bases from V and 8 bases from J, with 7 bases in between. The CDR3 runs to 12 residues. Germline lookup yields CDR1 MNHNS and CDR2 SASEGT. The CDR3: CASSEAGLGYTF. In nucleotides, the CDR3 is TGTGCCAGCAGTGAAGCGGGGCTAGGCTACACCTTC.

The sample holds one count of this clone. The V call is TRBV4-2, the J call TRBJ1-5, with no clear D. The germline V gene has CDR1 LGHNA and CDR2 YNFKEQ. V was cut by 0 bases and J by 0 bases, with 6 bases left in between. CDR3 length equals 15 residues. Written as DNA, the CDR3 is TGTGCCAGCAGCCAAGACGGGAATAGCAATCAGCCCCAGCATTTT. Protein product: CASSQDGNSNQPQHF.

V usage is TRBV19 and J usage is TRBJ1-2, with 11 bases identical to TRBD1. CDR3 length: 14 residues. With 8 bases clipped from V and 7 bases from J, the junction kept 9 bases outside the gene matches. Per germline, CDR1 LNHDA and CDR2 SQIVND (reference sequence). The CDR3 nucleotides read TGTGCCAGTCGTGGCTCCGGGACAGGGGGTGGCTACACCTTC. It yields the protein CASRGSGTGGGYTF.